This T cell receptor (beta chain) emerged from a study of T cells in Graves' hyperthyroidism and ophthalmopathy. Background on the study: Before any treatment, at initial diagnosis, peripheral blood was collected.

RNA transcripts were the template for amplifying TCR beta CDR3 regions. The primer set for the first-round RT-PCR of the TCR CDR3 was HTBI. TCRdb used MiXCR to reprocess the multiplex PCR reads, holding one entry per CDR3 protein. The repertoire holds fewer than 350,000 distinct CDR3 sequences, with approximately 13% as singletons. This clonotype was seen ten or more times. Germline lookup yields CDR1 SGHTA and CDR2 FQGNSA. The CDR3 length is 14 residues. The V and J ends lost 3 bases and 7 bases, in that order; junction bases with no gene match: 5. Sequencing was carried out using blood. The origin of this receptor is a woman in her forties with Graves' hyperthyroidism. This chain links TRBV7-2 with TRBJ2-1; TRBD1 agrees at 8 bases. The chain's CDR3 is CASSFDRGRNEQFF. The CDR3 DNA is TGTGCCAGCAGCTTCGACAGGGGAAGGAATGAGCAGTTCTTC.